One sample yielded the 30 T cell receptor beta chains listed below, sequenced in a study of Graves' ophthalmopathy and Graves' hyperthyroidism. Amplified material comprised TCR beta CDR3 regions derived from RNA transcripts. Second-round multiplex PCR followed a first-round RT-PCR using HTBI primers. A single record per CDR3 protein comes from TCRdb applying MiXCR to the multiplex PCR reads. The repertoire holds 680,000 or so distinct CDR3 sequences, with approximately 21% as singletons. The sequenced sample was peripheral blood. The source is a woman between 18 and 30 years old with stable Graves' hyperthyroidism. Some clones in this sample may be carry-over from other donors' samples.

This clonotype occurred a few times. The chain employs TRBV20-1 and TRBJ2-5, with unresolved D. Germline CDR1 is DFQATT and CDR2 is SNEGSKA (reference sequence). V lost 7 bases and J 1 base, leaving 7 bases between the germline ends. The CDR3 has 11 residues. In nucleotides, the CDR3 is TGCAGTGTTGCAGGCCAAGAGACCCAGTACTTC. This encodes CSVAGQETQYF.

Many counts were recorded for this clonotype. The chain uses TRBV6-2 or TRBV6-3 and TRBJ1-2; D might be TRBD1 (6 bases). V lost 2 bases and J 4 bases, leaving 14 bases between the germline ends. Germline V gene data show CDR1 as MNHEY and CDR2 as SVGEGT. The CDR3 spans 15 residues. Written as DNA, the CDR3 is TGTGCCAGCAGTTACAGACCGACAGGTACCTATGGCTACACCTTC. Its translation is CASSYRPTGTYGYTF.

In this sample, this clonotype turned up many times. The chain uses TRBV15 and TRBJ2-7, with D perhaps TRBD1 (5 bases). Germline V gene data show CDR1 as LNHNV and CDR2 as YYDKDF (reference sequence). CDR3 length: 16 residues. The germline V and J ends were trimmed by 0 bases and 3 bases, with 15 bases remaining between them. CDR3 sequence (DNA): TGTGCCACCAGCAGAGATCCGTTGGACATTCGCTACGAGCAGTACTTC. Its translation: CATSRDPLDIRYEQYF.

This clonotype was observed a few times. This rearrangement joins TRBV6-5 to TRBJ1-6; D is unresolved. The V and J ends lost 2 bases and 4 bases respectively, with 3 bases between them. The CDR3 is made up of 13 amino acids. Germline V gives CDR1 MNHEY, CDR2 SVGAGI. The CDR3 bases are TGTGCCAGCAGTTACGAGTATAATTCACCCCTCCACTTT. Amino acid sequence: CASSYEYNSPLHF.

This clonotype showed up just once. Given the absence of the conserved phenylalanine or tryptophan at the CDR3 end, a read error is likely. The genes are TRBV15 and TRBJ1-5, with D maybe TRBD1 (6 bases). CDR1 is LNHNV, CDR2 YYDKDF, per germline (reference sequence). The CDR3 runs 16 residues. With 0 bases removed from V and 5 bases from J, the gap between germline ends came to 14 bases. The CDR3 nucleotides are TGTGCCACCAGCAGAGATTCTAGTGCAGGGGATCAGCCCCAGCATTAT. As protein: CATSRDSSAGDQPQHY.

This clonotype was counted at least ten times. CDR3 sequence: CASSYSTSGVKNIQYF. The DNA for the CDR3 is TGTGCCAGCAGTTACTCGACTAGCGGGGTAAAAAACATTCAGTACTTC. The V call is TRBV6-5, the J call TRBJ2-4; TRBD2 matches at 11 bases. The V and J ends lost 0 bases and 4 bases, in that order; junction bases with no gene match: 2. There are 16 residues in the CDR3. Germline CDR1 is MNHEY and CDR2 is SVGAGI.

The chain links TRBV29-1 to TRBJ1-1, with 9 bases matching TRBD1. V dropped 1 base and J dropped 1; count of bases not matched to a gene: 4. The length of the CDR3 is 15 residues. CDR1 SQVTM and CDR2 ANQGSEA come from the germline V gene. The CDR3 DNA reads as TGCAGCGTTGAAGGACAGGGGGTGGAGAACACTGAAGCTTTCTTT. It translates to CSVEGQGVENTEAFF.

At least ten counts were recorded for this clonotype. This chain links TRBV11-3 with TRBJ2-5; D possibly uses TRBD1 or TRBD2 (6 bases each). The CDR3 contains 15 residues. Germline values: CDR1 SGHNT, CDR2 YENEEA. The V and J ends lost 2 bases and 5 bases respectively, with 15 bases between them. For the CDR3, the DNA is TGTGCCAGCAGCTTAACTGGGGGGCCTAGGGAGACCCAGTACTTC. Translated: CASSLTGGPRETQYF. The full variable domain, in which reference TRBV11-3 and TRBJ2-5 provide the parts outside the CDR3, is EAGVVQSPRYKIIEKKQPVAFWCNPISGHNTLYWYLQNLGQGPELLIRYENEEAVDDSQLPKDRFSAERLKGVDSTLKIQPAELGDSAVYLCASSLTGGPRETQYFGPGTRLLVL.

The rearrangement uses TRBV12-3 or TRBV12-4 and TRBJ2-7; D is uncertain. Trimming left V 5 bases short and J 0 bases short, with 11 bases between. The CDR3 is 14 residues long. CDR3 sequence (DNA): TGTGCCAGCAGTCCTGAGAGGAGCTCCTACGAGCAGTACTTC. This gives the protein CASSPERSSYEQYF.

This clonotype has a handful of counts. The chain uses TRBV7-3 and TRBJ1-1; no clear D. CDR1 is SGHTA and CDR2 is FQGTGA in the germline V gene. V was cut by 4 bases and J by 6 bases, with 12 bases left in between. The CDR3 contains 13 residues. CDR3 bases: TGTGCCAGCAGCTCTTACAGACGCGCTGAAGCTTTCTTT. Its translation: CASSSYRRAEAFF. The full variable domain, with the rest looked up from reference TRBV7-3 and TRBJ1-1, is GAGVSQTPSNKVTEKGKYVELRCDPISGHTALYWYRQSLGQGPEFLIYFQGTGAADDSGLPNDRFFAVRPEGSVSTLKIQRTERGDSAVYLCASSSYRRAEAFFGQGTRLTVV.

As concerns this clonotype: A read error may explain this, as a much larger clone is one base away. This chain joins TRBV7-9 and TRBJ1-2; D unclear. The CDR3 sequence is 14 residues long. From germline, CDR1 is SEHNR and CDR2 FQNEAQ (reference sequence). Here the CDR3 reads CASSLEPVQYGFTF. The CDR3 nucleotides are TGTGCCAGCAGCTTAGAGCCAGTACAATATGGCTTCACCTTC.

This clonotype has ten or more counts. V is TRBV6-1 and J is TRBJ1-1; perhaps TRBD1 as D (5 bases). The CDR3 consists of 12 residues. Germline V gives CDR1 MNHNS, CDR2 SASEGT. Trimming took off 2 bases at V and 11 bases at J, with 12 bases between the two ends. In DNA form, the CDR3 reads TGTGCCAGCAGTGAACAGGGTTTTAGCGCTTTCTTT. It codes for CASSEQGFSAFF.

In its sample, this clonotype was seen many times. The V call is TRBV2, the J call TRBJ1-5; weak D call: TRBD1 (5 bases). The CDR3 has 12 amino acids. CDR1 SNHLY and CDR2 FYNNEI come from the germline V gene. Trimming pared 6 bases from V and 9 bases from J, leaving 12 bases between. CDR3 coding DNA: TGTGCCAGCAGCCCAGGGTCTCGGCCCCAGCATTTT. Amino acids: CASSPGSRPQHF.

The chain has TRBV7-2 and TRBJ1-6; TRBD1 matches at 10 bases. Germline V lookup: CDR1 SGHTA, CDR2 FQGNSA. The CDR3 is 15 amino acids. V was clipped by 4 bases and J by 12 bases; unmatched bases: 9. The CDR3 bases are TGTGCCAGCAGCTCGCCGGGACAGGGGAAACGACCCCTCCACTTT. Residues: CASSSPGQGKRPLHF.

Many counts were recorded for this clonotype. The chain has TRBV27 and TRBJ2-7; D possibly matches TRBD1 or TRBD2 (5 bases each). Trimming took 5 bases from V and 3 from J, leaving 14 bases between them. Germline loops: CDR1 MNHEY, CDR2 SMNVEV (reference sequence). The CDR3 is 14 amino acids. The CDR3 reads CASSPYGAFYEQYF. The CDR3 region has the DNA TGTGCCAGCAGTCCTTACGGGGCCTTCTACGAGCAGTACTTC.

This clonotype was counted many times. The V and J genes are TRBV6-2 or TRBV6-3 and TRBJ2-7; D is ambiguous. The V gene lost 6 bases and the J gene lost 3 bases, with 12 bases spanning the gap. In germline, CDR1 is MNHEY, CDR2 SVGEGT. The CDR3 loop spans 13 amino acids. In DNA form, the CDR3 reads TGTGCCAGCAGACCCGATAGAGGCTACGAGCAGTACTTC. This sequence encodes CASRPDRGYEQYF.

This clonotype was seen a few times. This sequence joins TRBV5-1 and TRBJ2-2; 11 positions agree with TRBD2. This CDR3 is built from 16 residues. J lost 4 bases, V lost 4 bases, and 6 bases had no gene match. The germline V gene encodes CDR1 SGHRS and CDR2 YFSETQ. The CDR3 bases are TGCGCCAGCAGCCTCGGGACTAGCGGCCTCACCGGGGAGCTGTTTTTT. It specifies CASSLGTSGLTGELFF.

This clonotype has ten or more counts. The rearrangement joins TRBV6-1 to TRBJ1-5; the D gene is possibly TRBD1 (5 bases). This CDR3 contains 15 residues. V was pared by 7 bases and J by 6 bases, with 19 bases between. Germline assignment: CDR1 MNHNS and CDR2 SASEGT. The CDR3 DNA is TGTGCCAGCACCGACAGAGGTGCCGCGGGTCAGCCCCAGCATTTT. It encodes CASTDRGAAGQPQHF.

This sequence joins TRBV12-3 or TRBV12-4 and TRBJ1-5; D might be TRBD1 (6 bases). V lost 5 bases to trimming and J lost 6 bases, with 11 bases between them. The CDR3 loop spans 13 amino acids. The CDR3 DNA is TGTGCCAGCAGTATGCTAGGGGGTCAGCCCCAGCATTTT. Translating gives CASSMLGGQPQHF.

This clonotype came up a few times. The rearrangement links TRBV6-1 to TRBJ2-7; D is undetermined. The CDR3 totals 12 residues. CDR1 is MNHNS, CDR2 SASEGT, per germline. Trimming cost V 7 bases and J 6 bases, with 13 bases left between them. This CDR3 reads CASTSDTGEQYF. CDR3 coding DNA: TGTGCCAGCACCTCCGACACGGGCGAGCAGTACTTC.

The V and J genes are TRBV6-1 and TRBJ2-2, with D perhaps matching TRBD1 (5 bases). The CDR3 has 15 amino acids. Germline CDR1 is MNHNS and CDR2 is SASEGT. Trimming left V 3 bases short and J 3 bases short, with 11 bases between. CDR3 sequence (DNA): TGTGCCAGCAGTGAGACCAGGGCGTACACCGGGGAGCTGTTTTTT. This gives the protein CASSETRAYTGELFF.

This clonotype was observed at least ten times. The chain recombines TRBV2 with TRBJ1-2, with 7 bases fitting TRBD1. CDR1 and CDR2 from the germline V gene are SNHLY and FYNNEI. The CDR3 is 14 amino acids. V shed 2 bases and J 6 bases; nucleotides not matched to a gene: 6. The CDR3 DNA reads as TGTGCCAGCAGTGAAAGAGGGGGCATTAATGGCTACACCTTC. Translating it yields CASSERGGINGYTF. Drawing the rest from reference TRBV2 and TRBJ1-2, the complete variable domain is EPEVTQTPSHQVTQMGQEVILRCVPISNHLYFYWYRQILGQKVEFLVSFYNNEISEKSEIFDDQFSVERPDGSNFTLKIRSTKLEDSAMYFCASSERGGINGYTFGSGTRLTVV.

At least ten counts were recorded for this clonotype. The chain has TRBV6-4 and TRBJ2-5; D ambiguous. CDR3 length equals 13 residues. The V end lost 7 bases, the J end lost 5 bases, and 14 bases lay between the germline ends. CDR1 and CDR2 (germline): MRHNA, SNTAGT. As DNA, the CDR3 is TGTGCCAGCACTTGGAAGCCCATGGAGACCCAGTACTTC. Translating it yields CASTWKPMETQYF.

This rearrangement joins TRBV5-1 to TRBJ2-5; no firm D call. Trimming left V 4 bases short and J 2 bases short, with 12 bases between. CDR1 is SGHRS and CDR2 is YFSETQ in the germline V gene. The CDR3 runs 14 residues. The CDR3 protein is CASSTPPEQETQYF. Here the CDR3 DNA reads TGCGCCAGCAGCACCCCGCCAGAACAAGAGACCCAGTACTTC. Full variable domain (outside the CDR3, taken from reference TRBV5-1 and TRBJ2-5): KAGVTQTPRYLIKTRGQQVTLSCSPISGHRSVSWYQQTPGQGLQFLFEYFSETQRNKGNFPGRFSGRQFSNSRSEMNVSTLELGDSALYLCASSTPPEQETQYFGPGTRLLVL.

This clonotype has ten or more counts. A read error may be the cause here, since a much bigger clone is one base away. The chain links TRBV7-2 to TRBJ2-2, with a possible D match to TRBD2 (5 bases). CDR1 and CDR2 (germline): SGHTA, FQGNSA. V shed 0 bases and J shed 6 bases, with 8 bases lying between them. The CDR3 length is 14 residues. The chain's CDR3 is CASSLAWGAGELFF. CDR3 coding DNA: TGTGCCAGCAGCTTAGCGTGGGGAGCCGGGGAGCTGTTTTTT.

This clonotype showed up many times. As DNA, the CDR3 is TGTGCCAGCAGACGGGACAGGATGGATGACCGTAATTCACCCCTCCACTTT. It encodes CASRRDRMDDRNSPLHF. This chain links TRBV27 with TRBJ1-6; TRBD1 aligns across 8 bases. The CDR3 is made up of 17 amino acids. With V trimmed by 6 bases and J by 6 bases, 13 bases remained unmatched. Germline V gives CDR1 MNHEY, CDR2 SMNVEV (reference sequence).

This clonotype was recorded many times. Its ends do not fully match the called genes, so a read error is possible. The V gene is TRBV4-1, the J gene TRBJ1-2; D remains unclear. Germline V gives CDR1 MGHRA, CDR2 YSYEKL. The CDR3 is 12 residues long. CDR3 residues: CASSQDSGGYTF. CDR3 sequence (DNA): TGCGCCAGCAGTCAAGATTCAGGAGGCTACACCTTC.

This clonotype was recorded at least ten times. CDR3 DNA sequence: TGCAGCGTTGATCAGGGGGTGAGGGAGCAGTACTTC. Translating gives CSVDQGVREQYF. This sequence joins TRBV29-1 and TRBJ2-7, with TRBD1 identical over 7 bases. Trimming took 3 bases from V and 7 from J; bases not matched to a gene: 6. The CDR3 length is 12 residues. CDR1 SQVTM and CDR2 ANQGSEA come from the germline V gene.

The sample holds many counts of this clonotype. The CDR3 spells CASSFGGGAEAFF. Written as DNA, the CDR3 is TGTGCCAGCAGCTTCGGAGGAGGGGCTGAAGCTTTCTTT. This chain uses TRBV9 with TRBJ1-1; a weak D match, TRBD1 (5 bases). From germline, CDR1 is SGDLS and CDR2 YYNGEE. The CDR3 runs 13 residues. V was pared by 4 bases and J by 6 bases, with 13 bases between.

This clonotype has at least ten counts. The chain recombines TRBV2 with TRBJ2-5, with D unresolved. CDR1 SNHLY and CDR2 FYNNEI come from the germline V gene. The CDR3 has 11 residues. Trimming stripped 8 bases from V and 5 bases from J, with 9 bases between. The CDR3 sequence: CASLESETQYF. As DNA, the CDR3 is TGTGCCAGCTTAGAGAGTGAGACCCAGTACTTC.